The present T cell receptor beta chain was sequenced within a study of Ad26.COV2.S vaccination and SARS-CoV-2 variants. Comment on this clone: Its antigen is not known.

Here immunoSEQ multiplex PCR was the method, and the copy in TCRdb shows in-frame clones only, minus some. In the table there are roughly 330,000 clones, almost 90% of which are singletons. Findings of the study overall: Analyses of TCR breadth and depth may have underestimated total T cell responses. Non-spike TCR breadth was similar in vaccine and placebo recipients. Substantial breadth in spike-specific CD8+ and CD4+ T cell responses was reportedly seen after vaccination.

Treatment of the sample: 15 to 20 received Ad26.COV2.S at low or high dose, single or two shots; 5 received placebo; per-sample allocation not given. Day 63 after the first vaccine or placebo injection was the time point for sampling. Boston hosted the donor, who was an adult aged 18-55 years. This specimen consisted of peripheral blood, obtained in a trial of Ad26.COV2.S vaccine versus placebo. The receptor's source is a person aged 18-60 years who received the Ad26.COV2.S COVID-19 vaccine or a placebo.

The CDR3 region has the DNA TGTGCCAGCAGCCCAGGGACAGGGGCTGAAAAACTGTTTTTT. It specifies CASSPGTGAEKLFF. The chain couples TRBV3-1 (or the pseudogene TRBV3-2) to TRBJ1-4; 10 nucleotides match TRBD1. Trimming at V came to 4 bases and at J to 7 bases, leaving 3 bases not matched to a gene. This CDR3 is built from 14 residues. Per the germline V gene, CDR1 is LGHDT and CDR2 is YNNKEL (reference sequence).